A selection of T cell receptor beta chains follows, all from one sample in a study of blood T cell repertoires in COVID-19. Sequencing was performed with immunoSEQ multiplex PCR; in TCRdb, only in-frame clones are kept and a portion is missing. This sample yields some 170,000 clones, of which about 80% are seen a single time; over 7.5% belongs to the top ten. Material: peripheral blood. These receptors all stem from a woman in her seventies with acute or convalescent COVID-19. CDR3s include the opening cysteine and the closing phenylalanine or tryptophan. A D gene is named only where the DNA matches it firmly. Part of the rows lack a size; the others show once, few, many or a class for expanded clones.

TRBJ2-2,TRBV18,NA,NA,CASSPRAGTNTGELFF,TGTGCCAGCTCACCACGGGCGGGTACGAACACCGGGGAGCTGTTTTTT
TRBJ2-7,TRBV27,NA,TRBD2,CASSPYGRAVNYEQYF,TGTGCCAGCAGTCCTTACGGGAGGGCAGTAAACTACGAGCAGTACTTC
TRBJ2-7,TRBV27,NA,TRBD2,CASSFVGLGAGGPYEQYF,TGTGCCAGCAGTTTCGTTGGCCTTGGGGCGGGAGGGCCCTACGAGCAGTACTTC
TRBJ1-5,TRBV25-1,few,NA,CASSDREGGQPQHF,TGTGCCAGCAGTGACAGGGAAGGGGGTCAGCCCCAGCATTTT
TRBJ1-1,TRBV10-3,NA,NA,CAISQEPGRGGIRAFF,TGTGCCATCAGTCAGGAACCGGGGAGGGGAGGTATACGAGCTTTCTTT
TRBJ2-3,TRBV30,NA,TRBD2,CAGVGGAARGTDTQYF,TGTGCCGGGGTGGGAGGGGCAGCGAGAGGCACAGATACGCAGTATTTT
TRBJ1-3,TRBV5-1,NA,TRBD1,CASSSGQGGNTIYF,TGCGCCAGCAGCTCGGGACAGGGAGGAAACACCATATATTTT
TRBJ2-6,TRBV18,NA,TRBD2,CASSPPSGGLSGANVLTF,TGTGCCAGCTCACCACCGAGCGGGGGGCTCTCTGGGGCCAACGTCCTGACTTTC
TRBJ1-2,TRBV28,NA,TRBD1,CASSLDGTGYGYTF,TGTGCCAGCAGTTTAGACGGGACAGGGTATGGCTACACCTTC
TRBJ1-5,TRBV5-1,NA,TRBD1,CASSLGTGGNQPQHF,TGCGCCAGCAGCTTGGGGACAGGAGGCAATCAGCCCCAGCATTTT
TRBJ2-7,TRBV24-1,NA,NA,CATSDPGLQEQYF,TGTGCCACCAGTGATCCGGGACTCCAGGAGCAGTACTTC
TRBJ2-7,TRBV12-3/TRBV12-4,NA,TRBD1,CASTTMGQAEQYF,TGTGCCAGCACTACCATGGGACAGGCCGAGCAGTACTTC
TRBJ2-5,TRBV5-4,NA,NA,CASSLDGQETQYF,TGTGCCAGCAGCTTGGACGGTCAAGAGACCCAGTACTTC
TRBJ2-3,TRBV24-1,NA,TRBD1,CATSDLGQGLTDTQYF,TGTGCCACCAGTGATCTGGGACAGGGGTTGACAGATACGCAGTATTTT
TRBJ2-1,TRBV4-1,few,NA,CASSRKGEGFWNEQFF,TGCGCCAGCAGCCGCAAGGGGGAGGGATTCTGGAATGAGCAGTTCTTC
TRBJ2-7,TRBV28,NA,TRBD1,CASRRDRENEQYF,TGTGCCAGCAGGAGGGACAGGGAGAACGAGCAGTACTTC
TRBJ2-5,TRBV5-1,NA,TRBD2,CASSLTTSGRAGETQYF,TGCGCCAGCAGCTTGACGACTAGCGGGAGGGCCGGAGAGACCCAGTACTTC
TRBJ1-2,TRBV7-9,many,NA,CASSLVAGGQNYGYTF,TGTGCCAGCAGCTTAGTCGCCGGCGGGCAGAACTATGGCTACACCTTC
TRBJ1-1,TRBV19,NA,TRBD1,CASSISGTGGRTEAFF,TGTGCCAGTAGTATCTCCGGGACAGGGGGTCGCACTGAAGCTTTCTTT
TRBJ1-2,TRBV28,NA,TRBD1,CASSRTGPPYGYTF,TGTGCCAGCAGTCGGACAGGACCTCCCTATGGCTACACCTTC
TRBJ1-1,TRBV4-3,NA,NA,CASSQDYVNTEAFF,TGCGCCAGCAGCCAAGACTACGTGAACACTGAAGCTTTCTTT
TRBJ1-4,TRBV30,NA,NA,CAWSVPGTNEKLFF,TGTGCCTGGAGTGTACCCGGTACTAATGAAAAACTGTTTTTT
TRBJ1-5,TRBV4-3,NA,NA,CASSQDRGIPSPQHF,TGCGCCAGCAGCCAAGATCGAGGGATTCCGTCGCCCCAGCATTTT
TRBJ2-3,TRBV6-5,NA,NA,CASAQGFGTQYF,TGTGCCAGTGCACAGGGATTTGGTACGCAGTATTTT
TRBJ2-3,TRBV19,NA,TRBD2,CASSMTSGGSTDTQYF,TGTGCCAGTAGTATGACTAGCGGGGGGTCCACAGATACGCAGTATTTT
TRBJ1-2,TRBV6-5,few,TRBD1,CASSHLTGIDYGYTF,TGTGCCAGCAGTCACTTGACAGGGATTGACTATGGCTACACCTTC
TRBJ1-6,TRBV5-8,NA,NA,CASSFRRTGNSPLHF,TGTGCCAGCAGCTTCCGGAGGACTGGGAATTCACCCCTCCACTTT
TRBJ1-2,TRBV28,once,TRBD1,CASSSPDRNYGYTF,TGTGCCAGCAGTTCCCCGGACAGGAACTATGGCTACACCTTC
TRBJ2-2,TRBV30,NA,TRBD2,CACRTSGNTGELFF,TGTGCCTGTAGGACTAGCGGAAACACCGGGGAGCTGTTTTTT
TRBJ2-7,TRBV7-9,NA,TRBD1,CASSLDLYRGDEQYF,TGTGCCAGCAGCTTAGATTTGTACAGGGGGGACGAGCAGTACTTC
TRBJ2-2,TRBV2,NA,TRBD2,CASGGPSGGLNTGELFF,TGTGCCAGCGGAGGCCCCTCGGGGGGGTTAAACACCGGGGAGCTGTTTTTT